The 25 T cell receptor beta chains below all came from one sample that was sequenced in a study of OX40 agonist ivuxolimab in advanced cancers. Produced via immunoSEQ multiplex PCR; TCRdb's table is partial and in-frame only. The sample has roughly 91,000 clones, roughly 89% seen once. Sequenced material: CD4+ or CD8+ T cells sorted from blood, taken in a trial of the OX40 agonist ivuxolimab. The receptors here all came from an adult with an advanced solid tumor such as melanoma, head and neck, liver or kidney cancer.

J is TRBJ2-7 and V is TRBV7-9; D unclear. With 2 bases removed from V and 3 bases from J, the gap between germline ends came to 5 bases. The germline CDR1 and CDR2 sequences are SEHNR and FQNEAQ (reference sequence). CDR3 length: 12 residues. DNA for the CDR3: TGTGCCAGCAGCTTAAATGGCTACGAGCAGTACTTC. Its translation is CASSLNGYEQYF.

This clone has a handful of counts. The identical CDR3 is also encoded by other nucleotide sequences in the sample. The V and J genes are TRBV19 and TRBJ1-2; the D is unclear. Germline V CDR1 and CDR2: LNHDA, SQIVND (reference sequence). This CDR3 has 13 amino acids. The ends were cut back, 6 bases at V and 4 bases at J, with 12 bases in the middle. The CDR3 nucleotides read TGTGCCAGTAGCCCACTCGGAGGCTATGGCTACACCTTC. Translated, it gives CASSPLGGYGYTF.

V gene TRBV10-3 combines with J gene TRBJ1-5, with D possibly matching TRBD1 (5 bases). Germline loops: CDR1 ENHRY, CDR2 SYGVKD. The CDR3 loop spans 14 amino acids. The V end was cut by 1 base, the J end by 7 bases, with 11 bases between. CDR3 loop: CAISEWGKGQPQHF. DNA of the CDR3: TGTGCCATCAGTGAGTGGGGGAAAGGGCAGCCCCAGCATTTT.

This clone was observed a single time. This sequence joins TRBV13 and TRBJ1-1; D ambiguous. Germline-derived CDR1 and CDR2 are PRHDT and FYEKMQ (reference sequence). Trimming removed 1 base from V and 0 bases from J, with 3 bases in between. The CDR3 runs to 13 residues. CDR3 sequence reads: CASSLAMNTEAFF. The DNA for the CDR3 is TGTGCCAGCAGCTTAGCTATGAACACTGAAGCTTTCTTT.

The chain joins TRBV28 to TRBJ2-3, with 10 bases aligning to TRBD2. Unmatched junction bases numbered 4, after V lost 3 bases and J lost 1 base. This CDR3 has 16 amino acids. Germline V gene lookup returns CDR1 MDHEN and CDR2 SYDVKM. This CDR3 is CASSLSGTSGTDTQYF. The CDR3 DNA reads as TGTGCCAGCAGTTTGTCAGGGACTAGCGGCACAGATACGCAGTATTTT.

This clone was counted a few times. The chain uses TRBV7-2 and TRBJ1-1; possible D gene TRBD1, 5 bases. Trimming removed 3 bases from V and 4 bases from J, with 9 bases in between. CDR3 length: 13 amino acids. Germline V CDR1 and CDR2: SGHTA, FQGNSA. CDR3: CASSLDTTTEAFF. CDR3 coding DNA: TGTGCCAGCAGCTTGGACACCACCACTGAAGCTTTCTTT.

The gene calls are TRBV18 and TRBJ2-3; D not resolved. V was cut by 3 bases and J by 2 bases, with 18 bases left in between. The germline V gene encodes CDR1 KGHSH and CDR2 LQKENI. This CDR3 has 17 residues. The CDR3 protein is CASSPSYTRTPTDTQYF. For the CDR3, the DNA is TGTGCCAGCTCACCTTCTTACACCAGGACGCCCACAGATACGCAGTATTTT.

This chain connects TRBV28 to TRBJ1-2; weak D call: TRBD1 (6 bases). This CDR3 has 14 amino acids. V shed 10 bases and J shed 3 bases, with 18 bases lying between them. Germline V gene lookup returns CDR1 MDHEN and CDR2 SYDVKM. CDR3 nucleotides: TGTGCCACCGCGGGGGGGGGCAGATACTATGGCTACACCTTC. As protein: CATAGGGRYYGYTF.

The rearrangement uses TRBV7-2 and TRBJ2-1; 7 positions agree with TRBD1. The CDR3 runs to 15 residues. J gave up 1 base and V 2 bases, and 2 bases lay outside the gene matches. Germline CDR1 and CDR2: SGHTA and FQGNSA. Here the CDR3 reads CASSLSTGSYNEQFF. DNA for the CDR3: TGTGCCAGCAGCTTATCGACAGGGTCCTACAATGAGCAGTTCTTC.

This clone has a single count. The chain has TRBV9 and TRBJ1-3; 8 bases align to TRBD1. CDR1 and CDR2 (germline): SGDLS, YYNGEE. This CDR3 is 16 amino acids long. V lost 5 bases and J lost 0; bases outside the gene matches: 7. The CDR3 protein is CASSPGTGNSGNTIYF. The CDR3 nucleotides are TGTGCCAGCAGTCCCGGGACAGGAAACTCTGGAAACACCATATATTTT.

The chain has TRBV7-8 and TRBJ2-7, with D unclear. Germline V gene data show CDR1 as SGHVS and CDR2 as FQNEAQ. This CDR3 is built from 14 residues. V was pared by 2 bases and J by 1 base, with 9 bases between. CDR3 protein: CASSLMDASYEQYF. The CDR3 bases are TGTGCCAGCAGCTTAATGGACGCATCCTACGAGCAGTACTTC. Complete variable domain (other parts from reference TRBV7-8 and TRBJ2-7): GAGVSQSPRYKVAKRGQDVALRCDPISGHVSLFWYQQALGQGPEFLTYFQNEAQLDKSGLPSDRFFAERPEGSVSTLKIQRTQQEDSAVYLCASSLMDASYEQYFGPGTRLTVT.

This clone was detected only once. The CDR3 is CASSPPAGTSTDTQYF. As DNA, the CDR3 is TGTGCCAGCTCACCACCGGCCGGGACTAGCACAGATACGCAGTATTTT. The rearrangement links TRBV18 to TRBJ2-3, with D perhaps TRBD2 (6 bases). CDR1 and CDR2 (germline): KGHSH, LQKENI. The V and J ends lost 0 bases and 0 bases respectively, with 10 bases between them. CDR3 size: 16 residues.

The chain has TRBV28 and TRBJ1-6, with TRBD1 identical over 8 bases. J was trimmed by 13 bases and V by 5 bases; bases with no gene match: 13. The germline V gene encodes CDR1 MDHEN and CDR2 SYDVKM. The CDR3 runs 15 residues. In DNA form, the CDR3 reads TGTGCCAGCAGTGCCGGGACAGGCGGAGAGCGGCCCCTCCACTTT. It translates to CASSAGTGGERPLHF.

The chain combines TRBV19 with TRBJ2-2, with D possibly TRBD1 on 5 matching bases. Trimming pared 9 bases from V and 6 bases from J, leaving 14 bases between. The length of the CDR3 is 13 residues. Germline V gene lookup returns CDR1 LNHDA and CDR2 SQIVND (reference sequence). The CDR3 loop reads CASRVGFAGELFF. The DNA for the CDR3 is TGTGCCAGCAGGGTGGGGTTCGCCGGGGAGCTGTTTTTT. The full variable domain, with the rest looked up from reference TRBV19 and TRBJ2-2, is DGGITQSPKYLFRKEGQNVTLSCEQNLNHDAMYWYRQDPGQGLRLIYYSQIVNDFQKGDIAEGYSVSREKKESFPLTVTSAQKNPTAFYLCASRVGFAGELFFGEGSRLTVL.

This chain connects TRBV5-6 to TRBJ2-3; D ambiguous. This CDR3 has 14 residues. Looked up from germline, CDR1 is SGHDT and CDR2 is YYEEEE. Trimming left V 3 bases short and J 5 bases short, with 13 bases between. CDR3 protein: CASSYPVVGDTQYF. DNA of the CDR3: TGTGCCAGCAGCTATCCAGTTGTAGGAGATACGCAGTATTTT.

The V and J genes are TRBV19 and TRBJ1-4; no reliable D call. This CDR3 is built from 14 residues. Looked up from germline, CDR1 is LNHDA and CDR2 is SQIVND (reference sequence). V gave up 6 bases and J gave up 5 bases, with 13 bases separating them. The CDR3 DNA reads TGTGCCAGTAGGTCCCTGCAGGAGAATGAAAAACTGTTTTTT. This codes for CASRSLQENEKLFF.

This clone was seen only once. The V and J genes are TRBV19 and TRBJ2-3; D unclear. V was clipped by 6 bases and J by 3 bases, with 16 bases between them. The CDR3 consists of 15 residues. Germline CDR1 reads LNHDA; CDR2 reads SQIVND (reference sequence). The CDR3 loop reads CASREMHAQTDTQYF. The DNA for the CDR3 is TGTGCCAGTAGGGAGATGCACGCTCAAACAGATACGCAGTATTTT.

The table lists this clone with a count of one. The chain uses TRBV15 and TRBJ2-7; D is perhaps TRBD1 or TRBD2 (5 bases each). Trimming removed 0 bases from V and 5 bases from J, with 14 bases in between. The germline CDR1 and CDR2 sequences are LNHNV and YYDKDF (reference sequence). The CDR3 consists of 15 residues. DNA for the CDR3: TGTGCCACCAGCAGAGATCTGAGAGGGACCGACGAGCAGTACTTC. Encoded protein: CATSRDLRGTDEQYF.

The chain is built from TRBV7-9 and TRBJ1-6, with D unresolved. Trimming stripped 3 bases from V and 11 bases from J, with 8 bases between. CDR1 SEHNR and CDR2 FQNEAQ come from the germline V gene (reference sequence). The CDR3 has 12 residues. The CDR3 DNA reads TGTGCCAGCAGCTTCGATCAAACACCCCTCCACTTT. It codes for CASSFDQTPLHF.

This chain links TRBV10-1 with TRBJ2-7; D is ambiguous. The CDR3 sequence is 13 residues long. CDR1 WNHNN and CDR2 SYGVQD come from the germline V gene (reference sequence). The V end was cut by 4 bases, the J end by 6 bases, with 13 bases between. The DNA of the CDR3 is TGCGCCAGCAGTGGGCCGAACAGCCGCGAGCAGTACTTC. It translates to CASSGPNSREQYF.

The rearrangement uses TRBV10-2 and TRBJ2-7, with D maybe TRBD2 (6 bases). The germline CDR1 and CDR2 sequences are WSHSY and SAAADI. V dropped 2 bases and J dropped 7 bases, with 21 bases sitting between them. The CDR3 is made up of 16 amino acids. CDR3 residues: CASSEGLAAPGGEQYF. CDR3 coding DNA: TGCGCCAGCAGTGAGGGGTTGGCAGCCCCCGGGGGTGAGCAGTACTTC.

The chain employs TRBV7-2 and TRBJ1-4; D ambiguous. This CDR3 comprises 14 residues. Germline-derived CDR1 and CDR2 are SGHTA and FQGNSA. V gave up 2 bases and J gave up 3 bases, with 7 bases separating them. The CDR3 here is CASSLWQSNEKLFF. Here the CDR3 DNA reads TGTGCCAGCAGCTTATGGCAGTCTAATGAAAAACTGTTTTTT.

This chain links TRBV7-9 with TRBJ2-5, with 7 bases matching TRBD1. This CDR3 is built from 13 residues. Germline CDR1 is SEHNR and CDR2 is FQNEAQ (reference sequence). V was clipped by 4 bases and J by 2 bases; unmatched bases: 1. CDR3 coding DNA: TGTGCCAGCAGCTGGACAGGACAAGAGACCCAGTACTTC. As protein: CASSWTGQETQYF.

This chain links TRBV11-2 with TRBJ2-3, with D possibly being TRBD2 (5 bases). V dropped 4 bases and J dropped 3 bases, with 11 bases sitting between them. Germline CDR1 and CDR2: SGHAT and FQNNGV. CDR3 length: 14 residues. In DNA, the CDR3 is TGTGCCAGCAGCTCCCTGGACTGGACAGATACGCAGTATTTT. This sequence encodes CASSSLDWTDTQYF.

Here the CDR3 reads CATRGARVETQYF. The DNA for the CDR3 is TGTGCCACAAGGGGGGCGCGAGTTGAGACCCAGTACTTC. This chain joins TRBV7-2 and TRBJ2-5; D may match TRBD1 or TRBD2 (6 bases each). Trimming removed 10 bases from V and 5 bases from J, with 17 bases in between. Germline V CDR1 and CDR2: SGHTA, FQGNSA. The CDR3 covers 13 residues.